A single sample is the source of the 24 T cell receptor beta chains below, sequenced in a study of cytomegalovirus exposure and HLA in healthy donors. It was with 60 Vbeta and 13 Jbeta primers that the PCR ran. Measured with immunoSEQ multiplex PCR; TCRdb has only the in-frame clones, and not every one. The top ten clones hold around 0.23% of a sample with some 220,000 clones, 80% to 90% of them seen once. The sample consisted of PBMCs. The receptor source for this set is a girl aged 2 to 10 in good health and CMV-seronegative.

The V gene is TRBV14, the J gene TRBJ1-3, with D tentatively TRBD1 (6 bases). Between the trimmed V and J ends, which lost 0 bases and 4 bases, there was a span of 13 bases. Looked up from germline, CDR1 is SGHDN and CDR2 is FVKESK. This CDR3 has 16 residues. As DNA, the CDR3 is TGTGCCAGCAGCCAAGAATGGGGGCCGAGAGGAAACACCATATATTTT. Residues: CASSQEWGPRGNTIYF.

The chain links TRBV19 to TRBJ1-1; the D gene is possibly TRBD1 (6 bases). The ends were cut back, 9 bases at V and 1 base at J, with 6 bases in the middle. Germline CDR1 reads LNHDA; CDR2 reads SQIVND (reference sequence). This CDR3 is built from 11 residues. The CDR3 nucleotides read TGTGCCAGCAGGGGGAACACTGAAGCTTTCTTT. It yields the protein CASRGNTEAFF. Full variable domain (rest looked up from reference TRBV19 and TRBJ1-1): DGGITQSPKYLFRKEGQNVTLSCEQNLNHDAMYWYRQDPGQGLRLIYYSQIVNDFQKGDIAEGYSVSREKKESFPLTVTSAQKNPTAFYLCASRGNTEAFFGQGTRLTVV.

In its sample, this clone was seen a few times. Other DNA sequences within the sample encode an identical CDR3. This rearrangement joins TRBV30 to TRBJ2-7, with 7 bases lining up with TRBD1. Per germline, CDR1 GTSNPN and CDR2 SVGIG (reference sequence). The length of the CDR3 is 13 residues. Trimming cost V 3 bases and J 2 bases; bases outside gene matches: 4. As DNA, the CDR3 is TGTGCCTGGAGCCGGGACAGCCCCTACGAGCAGTACTTC. It yields the protein CAWSRDSPYEQYF.

V is TRBV2 and J is TRBJ2-3; 7 bases are a match to TRBD1. The germline gives CDR1 SNHLY, CDR2 FYNNEI. This CDR3 region has 14 residues. With 10 bases clipped from V and 6 bases from J, the junction kept 13 bases outside the gene matches. The CDR3 sequence is CATDPQGVRDTQYF. The CDR3 bases are TGTGCCACCGACCCCCAGGGGGTTCGGGATACGCAGTATTTT.

The V call is TRBV6-5, the J call TRBJ2-5; D not resolved. The CDR3 extends over 14 amino acids. Germline V gene lookup returns CDR1 MNHEY and CDR2 SVGAGI. The V gene lost 5 bases and the J gene lost 1 base, with 11 bases spanning the gap. The CDR3: CASSIRMGQETQYF. CDR3 DNA: TGTGCCAGCAGTATCAGGATGGGCCAAGAGACCCAGTACTTC.

The rearrangement links TRBV18 to TRBJ2-2; D possibly corresponds to TRBD2 (5 bases). The CDR3 has 13 amino acids. CDR1 is KGHSH, CDR2 LQKENI, per germline. Trimming removed 2 bases from V and 7 bases from J, with 8 bases in between. As DNA, the CDR3 is TGTGCCAGCTCACCAAATGCGGGCGGGGAGCTGTTTTTT. Protein: CASSPNAGGELFF. Together with reference TRBV18 and TRBJ2-2, the CDR3 gives the full variable domain: NAGVMQNPRHLVRRRGQEARLRCSPMKGHSHVYWYRQLPEEGLKFMVYLQKENIIDESGMPKERFSAEFPKEGPSILRIQQVVRGDSAAYFCASSPNAGGELFFGEGSRLTVL.

V gene TRBV11-2 combines with J gene TRBJ2-3; D might be TRBD2 (7 bases). V shed 6 bases and J shed 5 bases, with 12 bases lying between them. CDR3 length equals 13 residues. Germline CDR1 SGHAT, CDR2 FQNNGV. CDR3 residues: CASSRGAGDTQYF. The CDR3 nucleotides read TGTGCCAGCAGTCGGGGGGCGGGAGATACGCAGTATTTT.

The rearrangement joins TRBV10-3 to TRBJ1-2, with 8 bases aligning to TRBD1. CDR1 is ENHRY and CDR2 is SYGVKD in the germline V gene. The junction had 6 bases not matched to a gene; V was cut back by 3 bases and J by 6 bases. CDR3 length: 14 amino acids. The CDR3 loop reads CAISDRTGLDGYTF. As DNA, the CDR3 is TGTGCCATCAGTGACCGGACAGGGTTGGATGGCTACACCTTC.

V and J are TRBV6-1 and TRBJ1-2; TRBD1 aligns across 7 bases. V trimming: 4 bases; J trimming: 9 bases; junction bases outside the gene matches: 14. Per germline, CDR1 MNHNS and CDR2 SASEGT. The CDR3 spans 15 residues. The CDR3 sequence is CASSGIRTGLGRYTF. The CDR3 region has the DNA TGTGCCAGCAGTGGAATTCGGACAGGATTAGGACGCTACACCTTC.

The gene calls are TRBV14 and TRBJ1-1; TRBD1 might be the D (5 bases). This CDR3 comprises 17 residues. V was clipped by 0 bases and J by 3 bases, with 17 bases between them. Germline CDR1 reads SGHDN; CDR2 reads FVKESK. DNA for the CDR3: TGTGCCAGCAGCCAAGATCGGGGCGGGGCCTGGGACACTGAAGCTTTCTTT. Amino acid sequence: CASSQDRGGAWDTEAFF.

The chain joins TRBV4-2 to TRBJ2-7; 7 bases are a match to TRBD1. Germline V gene data show CDR1 as LGHNA and CDR2 as YNFKEQ. The CDR3 consists of 15 residues. Trimming took 1 base from V and 8 from J; bases not matched to a gene: 11. This chain's CDR3 is CASSQGWTGPLKQYF. CDR3 nucleotides: TGTGCCAGCAGCCAAGGGTGGACAGGACCCTTGAAGCAGTACTTC.

This chain links TRBV19 with TRBJ2-2; 8 bases agree with TRBD2. After removal of 7 bases from V and 7 bases from J, the junction contained 11 bases not matched to a gene. Germline values: CDR1 LNHDA, CDR2 SQIVND (reference sequence). The length of the CDR3 is 15 residues. The CDR3 DNA reads TGTGCCAGTACTACCGGGGGGGGTAGGGTCGGGGAGCTGTTTTTT. Encoded protein: CASTTGGGRVGELFF.

The V gene is TRBV7-6, the J gene TRBJ2-1, with 14 positions matching TRBD2. Germline V gene data show CDR1 as SGHVS and CDR2 as FNYEAQ. After removal of 2 bases from V and 4 bases from J, the junction contained 4 bases not matched to a gene. The CDR3 has 17 residues. The CDR3 DNA is TGTGCCAGCAGCTTAATGACTAGCGGGGGGGGATACAATGAGCAGTTCTTC. Translating gives CASSLMTSGGGYNEQFF.

The chain is built from TRBV2 and TRBJ1-5; 9 nucleotides align to TRBD1. CDR1 and CDR2 (germline): SNHLY, FYNNEI. This CDR3 is built from 15 residues. V lost 4 bases and J lost 5; bases outside the gene matches: 6. CDR3 DNA: TGTGCCAGCAGTGTGGGGACAGGGAGGTATCAGCCCCAGCATTTT. It codes for CASSVGTGRYQPQHF.

The gene calls are TRBV27 and TRBJ1-4; 9 nucleotides agree with TRBD1. The germline V gene has CDR1 MNHEY and CDR2 SMNVEV (reference sequence). CDR3 length: 15 amino acids. Losses at the gene ends were 7 bases for V and 5 bases for J; bases not matched to a gene: 8. For the CDR3, the DNA is TGTGCCAGCAAGTTTGCCGGGACAGGGAATGAAAAACTGTTTTTT. This codes for CASKFAGTGNEKLFF.

The chain links TRBV9 to TRBJ2-7; D gene ambiguous. The CDR3 length is 15 residues. The germline CDR1 and CDR2 sequences are SGDLS and YYNGEE. Trimming shortened V by 4 bases and J by 3 bases, and 17 bases separated the two germline ends. Written as DNA, the CDR3 is TGTGCCAGCAGCATGTATGACACTGGATACTACGAGCAGTACTTC. Translated: CASSMYDTGYYEQYF.

The chain recombines TRBV5-1 with TRBJ1-1; D perhaps matches TRBD1 (5 bases). With 4 bases removed from V and 4 bases from J, the gap between germline ends came to 17 bases. From germline, CDR1 is SGHRS and CDR2 YFSETQ. This CDR3 spans 15 amino acids. The CDR3 reads CASSPWTPGGTEAFF. The CDR3 bases are TGCGCCAGCAGCCCTTGGACACCCGGGGGCACTGAAGCTTTCTTT.

The V call is TRBV4-1, the J call TRBJ2-1; 9 positions match TRBD1. CDR1 is MGHRA, CDR2 YSYEKL, per germline. The CDR3 sequence is 14 residues long. V was clipped by 3 bases and J by 7 bases; unmatched bases: 4. The DNA of the CDR3 is TGCGCCAGCAGCCACGGGACAGGGCAGAATGAGCAGTTCTTC. This encodes CASSHGTGQNEQFF.

The CDR3 sequence is CASSARDLKYEQYF. DNA of the CDR3: TGTGCCAGCAGCGCGAGGGACTTGAAATACGAGCAGTACTTC. The chain has TRBV5-4 and TRBJ2-7, with D possibly TRBD2 on 6 matching bases. The CDR3 length is 14 residues. V was pared by 4 bases and J by 4 bases, with 15 bases between. The germline V gene encodes CDR1 SGHNT and CDR2 YYREEE (reference sequence).

V is TRBV10-2 and J is TRBJ2-7; D is perhaps TRBD2 (6 bases). CDR3 length equals 16 residues. Germline-derived CDR1 and CDR2 are WSHSY and SAAADI. The ends were cut back, 0 bases at V and 3 bases at J, with 15 bases in the middle. CDR3 coding DNA: TGCGCCAGCAGTGAGTCCCCGGGACTCTTTTTCTACGAGCAGTACTTC. Amino acids: CASSESPGLFFYEQYF.

The chain joins TRBV13 to TRBJ2-2, with 14 positions matching TRBD2. CDR1 and CDR2 (germline): PRHDT, FYEKMQ (reference sequence). The CDR3 sequence is 23 residues long. The trim removed 0 bases at V and 5 bases at J, leaving 20 bases unmatched. The CDR3 DNA reads as TGTGCCAGCAGCTTAGGCGGTTATTTCAACCCTCGACTAGCGGGAGGGCGGACCGGGGAGCTGTTTTTT. It is translated as CASSLGGYFNPRLAGGRTGELFF.

In the case of this clone: Distinct nucleotide sequences in the sample also encode this CDR3. The chain couples TRBV20-1 to TRBJ1-2; D gene ambiguous. The CDR3 sequence is 11 residues long. From germline, CDR1 is DFQATT and CDR2 SNEGSKA (reference sequence). V lost 0 bases, J lost 8 bases, and 7 bases lay in between. This chain's CDR3 is CSARDRGGYTF. The CDR3 DNA follows: TGCAGTGCTAGAGATCGAGGCGGCTACACCTTC.

The gene calls are TRBV27 and TRBJ1-4; 9 bases map to TRBD1. Germline CDR1 reads MNHEY; CDR2 reads SMNVEV (reference sequence). There are 14 residues in the CDR3. J gave up 5 bases and V 6 bases, and 4 bases lay outside the gene matches. CDR3 DNA sequence: TGTGCCAGCAGACGACAGGGGGTGAATGAAAAACTGTTTTTT. Encoded protein: CASRRQGVNEKLFF.

The rearrangement joins TRBV11-2 to TRBJ2-1; D is perhaps TRBD2 (5 bases). CDR1 SGHAT and CDR2 FQNNGV come from the germline V gene. The CDR3 consists of 14 residues. With 0 bases removed from V and 8 bases from J, the gap between germline ends came to 11 bases. CDR3 in amino acids: CASSLEGEGYEQFF. Written as DNA, the CDR3 is TGTGCCAGCAGCTTAGAAGGCGAGGGTTATGAGCAGTTCTTC.